This T cell receptor (beta chain) was captured in a study of blood T cell repertoires in COVID-19. Authors' data handling: Reference gene primer amplification in the assay estimated nucleated cell counts. Data came from immunoSEQ multiplex PCR; TCRdb stores just in-frame clones and leaves some out. V, J and clone size derive from that table, while D and trimming were established from the DNA sequence. The sample contains about 200,000 clones, 80% of which appear only once. Germline-derived CDR1 and CDR2 are SGDLS and YYNGEE. The CDR3 length is 13 residues. J lost 9 bases, V lost 4 bases, and 6 bases had no gene match.

The rearrangement links TRBV9 to TRBJ2-1; 8 nucleotides match TRBD2. Sequencing used PBMCs or T cells enriched from blood (not recorded which). The sequence was obtained from a woman in her thirties or forties with acute COVID-19. Here the CDR3 DNA reads TGTGCCAGCAGCCCCCGACTAGCGAGTGAGCAGTTCTTC. Protein sequence: CASSPRLASEQFF.